The clone carrying this T cell receptor (beta chain) came up once. This record belongs to a study of shared T cell receptors in the human thymus. Losses at the gene ends were 7 bases for V and 6 bases for J; bases not matched to a gene: 17. This CDR3 has 19 amino acids. CDR1 and CDR2 (germline): MDHEN, SYDVKM. Profiled with immunoSEQ multiplex PCR; TCRdb holds only in-frame clones, not every one. The sample lists 630,000 or so clones, around 87% occurring once. In addition, the sample was reused for a study of human thymus T cells. As that study records: Thymus tissue was removed during corrective cardiac surgery. Thymic and blood repertoires seemed to show skewed V and J gene use.

The V and J genes are TRBV28 and TRBJ2-3; the match to TRBD2 covers 15 bases. The clonotype originates from a boy less than two years old with a congenital heart defect. Sequencing used thymocytes. The DNA for the CDR3 is TGTGCCAGCACCTCCCACGGAATAACCGGGACTAGCGGGAGGGATACGCAGTATTTT. Translated: CASTSHGITGTSGRDTQYF.